This T cell receptor (beta chain) was identified in a study of spatial heterogeneity in lung cancer. The CDR3 length is 12 residues. V lost 1 base, J lost 16 bases, and 14 bases lay in between. Germline CDR1 reads LGHDT; CDR2 reads YNNKEL (reference sequence). Study-wide results and limits: Tumoral mutation counts were tracked by counts of expanded intratumoral alpha and beta TCRs.

By proportion, this clonotype is medium-sized (0.01 to 0.1%). Its antigen is undetermined. TCRdb ran MiXCR on the 5' RACE reads and lists one entry per CDR3 protein. The sample yields more than 850 distinct CDR3 sequences, about 15% seen once. Time point here: sample taken at primary tumor resection. Sequences were derived from lung tumor tissue, sampled at surgery. This chain connects TRBV3-1 to TRBJ2-1; D is unresolved. This TCR derives from a female donor with early-stage non-small cell lung cancer. CDR3 protein: CASSQASLPPFF. CDR3 nucleotide sequence: TGTGCCAGCAGCCAAGCCAGCCTACCTCCCTTCTTC.